These T cell receptor beta chains were read from a single sample in a study of CD4+ T cells in melanoma. The data were produced by immunoSEQ multiplex PCR, yet TCRdb's version contains in-frame clones alone and is incomplete. The sample records about 110,000 clones, over 80% being singletons. The sequenced sample consisted of peripheral blood. These receptors were taken from a human donor with melanoma. The CDR3 runs from the conserved cysteine through the conserved F or W. D genes are given only for firm matches. Clone size is not always given. Where it is, it says once, few, many or a class for expanded clones.

>few|TRBJ2-3|TRBV5-4|TRBD2
CASSSTSGSTDTQYF
TGTGCCAGCAGCTCCACTAGCGGTAGCACAGATACGCAGTATTTT
>once|TRBJ2-1|TRBV4-3|TRBD1
CASSRDRAIVGPRKYNEQFF
TGCGCCAGCAGCCGGGACAGGGCGATTGTCGGACCAAGAAAGTACAATGAGCAGTTCTTC
>-|TRBJ2-5|TRBV2|-
CASGKEGSGEQYF
TGTGCCAGTGGGAAGGAGGGCTCGGGGGAGCAGTACTTC
>-|TRBJ1-2|TRBV5-8|-
CASSLVGFGYTF
TGTGCCAGCAGCTTGGTGGGGTTTGGCTACACCTTC
>-|TRBJ1-2|TRBV10-3|TRBD1
CAISVGDRGRGGYTF
TGTGCCATCAGTGTAGGGGACAGGGGGCGCGGTGGCTACACCTTC
>-|TRBJ2-3|TRBV6-1|-
CASSEGGWGTDTQYF
TGTGCCAGCAGTGAAGGGGGCTGGGGCACAGATACGCAGTATTTT
>-|TRBJ1-6|TRBV6-6|-
CASRLPLPRYPLHF
TGTGCCAGCAGACTGCCCCTCCCCAGGTATCCCCTCCACTTT
>few|TRBJ1-4|TRBV2|TRBD1
CASMRTGANEKLFF
TGTGCCAGCATGAGAACAGGGGCTAATGAAAAACTGTTTTTT
>-|TRBJ2-7|TRBV6-5|-
CASSGTTYEQYF
TGTGCCAGCAGTGGGACCACCTACGAGCAGTACTTC
>-|TRBJ1-1|TRBV6-5|-
CASTRGLANTEAFF
TGTGCCAGCACGAGGGGATTGGCGAACACTGAAGCTTTCTTT
>-|TRBJ2-3|TRBV5-4|-
CASSSPRYGTDTQYF
TGTGCCAGCAGCTCCCCCCGGTATGGCACAGATACGCAGTATTTT
>-|TRBJ2-7|TRBV15|-
CATSFPGEQGTYEQYF
TGTGCCACCAGCTTCCCGGGGGAGCAGGGTACCTACGAGCAGTACTTC
>-|TRBJ2-3|TRBV6-1|TRBD2
CASNEAGGLTDTQYF
TGTGCCAGCAATGAAGCGGGGGGCCTCACAGATACGCAGTATTTT
>-|TRBJ2-1|TRBV19|TRBD2
CASTTTGRGIYNEQFF
TGTGCCAGTACCACTACCGGGCGGGGGATCTACAATGAGCAGTTCTTC
>once|TRBJ2-1|TRBV6-6|TRBD2
CASRPGLAGPYEQFF
TGTGCCAGCAGACCTGGACTAGCGGGGCCCTATGAGCAGTTCTTC
>once|TRBJ1-2|TRBV7-9|TRBD1
CASSTRQGTNYGYTF
TGTGCCAGCAGCACCCGACAGGGAACTAACTATGGCTACACCTTC
>-|TRBJ2-3|TRBV9|-
CASSVVGLGADTQYF
TGTGCCAGCAGCGTAGTAGGGTTAGGGGCAGATACGCAGTATTTT
>-|TRBJ2-7|TRBV7-3|TRBD2
CASSLAGVGSYEQYF
TGTGCCAGCAGCCTGGCGGGGGTTGGGTCCTACGAGCAGTACTTC
>-|TRBJ2-7|TRBV15|-
CATSRERGGYEQYF
TGTGCCACCAGCAGAGAGAGGGGGGGGTATGAGCAGTACTTC
>-|TRBJ2-4|TRBV7-2|-
CASSLKGTKNIQYF
TGTGCCAGCAGCTTAAAGGGGACCAAAAACATTCAGTACTTC
>once|TRBJ2-5|TRBV28|-
CASRPQGKETQYF
TGTGCCAGCAGGCCACAGGGAAAAGAGACCCAGTACTTC
>once|TRBJ2-4|TRBV29-1|-
CSVEVGRTRGNAKNIQYF
TGCAGCGTTGAAGTTGGCAGGACTCGCGGTAACGCCAAAAACATTCAGTACTTC
>-|TRBJ2-7|TRBV27|-
CASSSRGYLSNEQYF
TGTGCCAGCAGTTCCCGGGGGTACCTCTCAAACGAGCAGTACTTC
>-|TRBJ2-7|TRBV19|-
CASSPGGGATYEQYF
TGTGCCAGTAGTCCGGGTGGGGGGGCAACCTACGAGCAGTACTTC
>-|TRBJ2-6|TRBV7-3|-
CASSLSRHSGANVLTF
TGTGCCAGCAGCTTAAGTAGGCACTCTGGGGCCAACGTCCTGACTTTC
>-|TRBJ2-3|TRBV11-3|-
CASSLGGLDTQYF
TGTGCCAGCAGCTTAGGGGGTCTAGATACGCAGTATTTT
>-|TRBJ2-7|TRBV4-3|-
CASSQDSSGVRQYF
TGCGCCAGCAGCCAAGATTCCTCCGGTGTAAGGCAGTACTTC
>-|TRBJ1-3|TRBV7-2|TRBD1
CASSERQGALSGNTIYF
TGTGCCAGCAGCGAAAGACAGGGGGCATTGTCTGGAAACACCATATATTTT
>-|TRBJ2-3|TRBV2|TRBD2
CASSDRLAGDTQYF
TGTGCCAGCAGTGATAGACTAGCTGGAGATACGCAGTATTTT
>-|TRBJ1-2|TRBV20-1|-
CSASTDYGYTF
TGCAGTGCTAGTACGGACTATGGCTACACCTTC
>few|TRBJ1-2|TRBV5-1|-
CASSLGKWGARGYGYTF
TGCGCCAGCAGCTTGGGAAAGTGGGGGGCGCGGGGCTATGGCTACACCTTC
>-|TRBJ1-1|TRBV7-9|-
CASRPTGITEAFF
TGTGCCAGCAGACCTACAGGGATCACTGAAGCTTTCTTT
>-|TRBJ2-7|TRBV19|-
CASSTPGLLYEQYF
TGTGCCAGTAGCACACCGGGACTTCTCTACGAGCAGTACTTC
>-|TRBJ1-1|TRBV23-1|-
CASSQLRGALLNTEAFF
TGCGCCAGCAGTCAACTGCGGGGAGCCCTACTGAACACTGAAGCTTTCTTT
>few|TRBJ2-5|TRBV7-2|-
CASSPSETQYF
TGTGCCAGCAGCCCATCGGAGACCCAGTACTTC
>once|TRBJ2-7|TRBV10-3|-
CAITGQGSDEQYF
TGTGCCATCACCGGGCAGGGATCGGACGAGCAGTACTTC
>-|TRBJ2-5|TRBV4-3|TRBD2
CASSHGLAGGGETQYF
TGCGCCAGCAGCCACGGACTAGCGGGAGGGGGAGAGACCCAGTACTTC
>-|TRBJ2-7|TRBV4-3|-
CASSQEGQGYEQYF
TGCGCCAGCAGCCAAGAGGGGCAGGGGTACGAGCAGTACTTC
>-|TRBJ1-1|TRBV11-2|-
CASSPGLSPEAFF
TGTGCCAGCAGCCCCGGGCTGAGTCCTGAAGCTTTCTTT
>-|TRBJ2-7|TRBV11-2|-
CASSPRKGSYEQYF
TGTGCCAGCAGCCCAAGGAAGGGATCCTACGAGCAGTACTTC
>-|TRBJ1-1|TRBV4-2|-
CASSQDEGWNTEAFF
TGTGCCAGCAGCCAAGATGAGGGCTGGAACACTGAAGCTTTCTTT
>-|TRBJ2-7|TRBV7-9|TRBD1
CASSLTGTVKRSSYEQYF
TGTGCCAGCAGCTTAACGGGGACAGTCAAAAGAAGCTCCTACGAGCAGTACTTC
>-|TRBJ2-2|TRBV7-2|-
CASSLLSNPGELFF
TGTGCCAGCAGCTTATTGTCAAATCCCGGGGAGCTGTTTTTT